This record covers a single T cell receptor (beta chain). Its antigen remains undetermined. No base qualities exist here, and no much larger clone lies one base off it. The CDR3 sequence holds 12 residues, the cysteine and phenylalanine included. Only the CDR3 DNA is retained, 36 bases long and in frame from the first base. CDR1 and CDR2, looked up from the germline V gene, are SQVTM and ANQGSEA. V loses 8 bases, J loses 0 bases, and the germline ends lie 9 bases apart. Receptors were amplified or captured by the immunoSEQ multiplex PCR assay. Imported from immuneACCESS, the table was reduced by TCRdb to in-frame sequences with V and J called. These copies leave out some clones; in studies compared against another copy, an unresolved V gene accounts for under half, and the cause of the remainder is not known. In all, the sample holds about 27,000 clones, and approximately 86% of those were seen once. 0.9% to 1.2% of the sample is taken by the ten largest.

This sample is drawn from a study of T cells in narcolepsy (dated by TCRdb to about 2018). Regarding the complete study: Patients with narcolepsy type 1 or type 2 (NT1, NT2) were enrolled in the study together with healthy control donors. The study used TCR Vbeta sequencing to track clonotypes in blood and CSF while looking for autoreactive T cells in narcolepsy patients that target self-antigens of hypocretin neurons (hypocretin, TRIB2).

The investigation overall reported the following: Autoreactive clonotypes were reported to be detected serially in the blood of the same patients and of different patients, but not in the blood of healthy controls. In plots comparing CSF and blood CD4+ T cell clonotypes from the same patient, HCRT-specific and TRIB2-specific autoreactive clonotypes were highlighted. Patients and controls had similar numbers of sequenced blood memory CD4+ clonotypes, with averages of around 40,000 in patients and roughly 36,000 in controls. Some blood memory CD4+ repertoires from patients and controls contained no sequences matching autoreactive T cell clones.

For TCR Vbeta sequencing, memory CD4+ T cells were sorted ex vivo from the peripheral blood of narcolepsy patients and healthy controls. The clonotype was recovered from a human donor with narcolepsy. This chain is built from TRBV29-1 and TRBJ2-3; the D gene could be either TRBD1 or TRBD2, each agreeing at 5 bases. The sample consisted of CD45RA- memory CD4+ T cells from PBMCs. The cell subset or site label, as the study defines it: memory T cells sorted ex vivo from peripheral blood. Here is the DNA: TGCAGCACTGGGACCAGCACAGATACGCAGTATTTT. The encoded protein is CSTGTSTDTQYF.